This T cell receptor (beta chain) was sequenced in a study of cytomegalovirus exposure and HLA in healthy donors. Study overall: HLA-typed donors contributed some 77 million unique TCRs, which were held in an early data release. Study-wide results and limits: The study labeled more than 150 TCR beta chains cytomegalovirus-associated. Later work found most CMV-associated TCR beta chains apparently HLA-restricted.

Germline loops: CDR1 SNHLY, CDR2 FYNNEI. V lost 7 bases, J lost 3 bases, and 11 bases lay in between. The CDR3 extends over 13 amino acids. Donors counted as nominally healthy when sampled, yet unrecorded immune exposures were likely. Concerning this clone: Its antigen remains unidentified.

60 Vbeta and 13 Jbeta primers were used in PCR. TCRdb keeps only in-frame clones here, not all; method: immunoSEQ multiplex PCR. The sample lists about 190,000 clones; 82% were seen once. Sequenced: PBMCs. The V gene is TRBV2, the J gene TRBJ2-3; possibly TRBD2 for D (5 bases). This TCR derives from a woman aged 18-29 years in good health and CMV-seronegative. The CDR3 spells CASKRDWTDTQYF. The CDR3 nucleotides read TGTGCCAGCAAGAGGGATTGGACAGATACGCAGTATTTT.